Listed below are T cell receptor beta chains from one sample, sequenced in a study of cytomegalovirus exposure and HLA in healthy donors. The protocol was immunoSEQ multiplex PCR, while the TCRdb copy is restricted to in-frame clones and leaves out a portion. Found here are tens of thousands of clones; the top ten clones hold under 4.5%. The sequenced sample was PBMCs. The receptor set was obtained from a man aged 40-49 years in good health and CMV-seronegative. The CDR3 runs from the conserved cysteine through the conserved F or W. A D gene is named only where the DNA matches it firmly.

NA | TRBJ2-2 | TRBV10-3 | TGTGCCATCAGGCCTATCGGAGATAACACCGGGGAGCTGTTTTTT | CAIRPIGDNTGELFF
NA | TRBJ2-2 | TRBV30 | TGTGCCTGGAGGCAGGTTACGAACACCGGGGAGCTGTTTTTT | CAWRQVTNTGELFF
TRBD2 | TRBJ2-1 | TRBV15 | TGTGCCACCAGCATACTAGCGGGCAATGAGCAGTTCTTC | CATSILAGNEQFF
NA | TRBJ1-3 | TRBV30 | TGTGCCTGGACCCTAGGGGGGGGATGGATGGCTGGAAACACCATATATTTT | CAWTLGGGWMAGNTIYF
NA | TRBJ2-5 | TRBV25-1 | TGTGCCAGCAGTGACGCAGGGGAAGGGTACCAAGAGACCCAGTACTTC | CASSDAGEGYQETQYF
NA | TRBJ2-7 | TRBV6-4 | TGTGCCAGCAGTGACAGGCAGGGGGGCTTTTGGCAGTACTTC | CASSDRQGGFWQYF
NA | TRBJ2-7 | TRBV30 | TGTGCCTCAAGGAGGGACGGTCCCTACGAGCAGTACTTC | CASRRDGPYEQYF
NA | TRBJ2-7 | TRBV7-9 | TGTGCCAGCAGCTTAGGGGGGCTGATTGGATACGAGCAGTACTTC | CASSLGGLIGYEQYF
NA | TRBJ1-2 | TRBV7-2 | TGTGCCAGCAGCCCGGACCGGGGCGGGGTTAGAGGCTACACCTTC | CASSPDRGGVRGYTF
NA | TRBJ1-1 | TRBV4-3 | TGCGCCAGCAGCCAAGATGGCGGGGGAATTGAAGCTTTCTTT | CASSQDGGGIEAFF
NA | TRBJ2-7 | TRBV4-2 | TGTGCCAGCAGCCAAGAAAGCGGAAGCTCCTACGAGCAGTACTTC | CASSQESGSSYEQYF
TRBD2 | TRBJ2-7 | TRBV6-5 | TGTGCCAGCAGTTACTCGGGTAGCGGGGTCGCCTACGAGCAGTACTTC | CASSYSGSGVAYEQYF
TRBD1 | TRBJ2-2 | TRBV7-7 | TGTGCTAGCAGACAGGGCGGCGGGGAGCTGTTTTTT | CASRQGGGELFF
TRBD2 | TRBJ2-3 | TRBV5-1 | TGCGCCAGCAGCTCCGGGACTAGCTCCGATACGCAGTATTTT | CASSSGTSSDTQYF
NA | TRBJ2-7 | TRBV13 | TGTGCCAGCAGCCGACGGGGGGCAGTGTCGCTGGAGCAGTACTTC | CASSRRGAVSLEQYF
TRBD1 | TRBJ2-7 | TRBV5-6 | TGTGCCAGCAGCCGCCCTTACAGGGGGCTCTACGAGCAGTACTTC | CASSRPYRGLYEQYF
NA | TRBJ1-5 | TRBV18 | TGTGCCAGCTCACCAGAAGAGGGGGCCCAGCATTTT | CASSPEEGAQHF
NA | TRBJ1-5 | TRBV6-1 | TGTGCCAGCAGTGAAGTTCAAGGGGATCAGCCCCAGCATTTT | CASSEVQGDQPQHF
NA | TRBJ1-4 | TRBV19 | TGTGCCAGTATTCGGCAGGGGAATGAAAAACTGTTTTTT | CASIRQGNEKLFF
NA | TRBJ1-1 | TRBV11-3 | TGTGCCAGCAGCTGGGGCACGGGAGCTAACACTGAAGCTTTCTTT | CASSWGTGANTEAFF
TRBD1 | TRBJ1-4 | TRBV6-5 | TGTGCCAGCAGCCTACAGGGGGGCATCGAAAAACTGTTTTTT | CASSLQGGIEKLFF
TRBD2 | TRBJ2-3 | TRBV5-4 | TGTGCCAGCAGCTTGGCCGGGAGGATGCCCCGGACAGATACGCAGTATTTT | CASSLAGRMPRTDTQYF
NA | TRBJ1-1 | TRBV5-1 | TGCGCCAGCAGTTTGGGACCCGGGGGTGACACTGAAGCTTTCTTT | CASSLGPGGDTEAFF
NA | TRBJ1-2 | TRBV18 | TGTGCCAGCTCACTTAGGACAGATACTTATGGCTACACCTTC | CASSLRTDTYGYTF
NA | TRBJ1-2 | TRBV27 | TGTGCCAGCAGTCCCACAGGCCCTGGGGGCTACACCTTC | CASSPTGPGGYTF
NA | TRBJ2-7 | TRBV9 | TGTGCCAGCAGCCCTAGACTAGGTGCCTACGAGCAGTACTTC | CASSPRLGAYEQYF
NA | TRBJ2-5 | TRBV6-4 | TGTGCCAGCAGTGACGAGGAGAAAGGGACCCAGTACTTC | CASSDEEKGTQYF
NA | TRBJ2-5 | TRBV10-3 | TGTGCCATCAGTGAGTCGGTGGGGGCCCAGGGAGAGACCCAGTACTTC | CAISESVGAQGETQYF
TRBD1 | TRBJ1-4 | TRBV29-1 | TGCAGCGTTCTAACAGGGGATGAAAAACTGTTTTTT | CSVLTGDEKLFF
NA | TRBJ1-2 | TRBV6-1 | TGTGCCAGCAGTGGGGCAGGGAACTATGGCTACACCTTC | CASSGAGNYGYTF
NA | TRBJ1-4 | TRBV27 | TGTGCCAGCACAGCTCAGGGGTTAGCTAATGAAAAACTGTTTTTT | CASTAQGLANEKLFF
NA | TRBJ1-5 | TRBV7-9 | TGTGCCAGCAGCTTAGAGAGTCACCACTATAAGGATAGCAATCAGCCCCAGCATTTT | CASSLESHHYKDSNQPQHF
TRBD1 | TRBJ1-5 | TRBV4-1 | TGCGCCAGCAGCCATGGGACAGATAGCAATCAGCCCCAGCATTTT | CASSHGTDSNQPQHF
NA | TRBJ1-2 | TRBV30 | TGTGCCCTATACGGCGGGGCGCGAACTAACTATGGCTACACCTTC | CALYGGARTNYGYTF
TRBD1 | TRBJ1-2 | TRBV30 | TGTGCCTGCCTTCGGACAGGGGGAGCTAATGGCTACACCTTC | CACLRTGGANGYTF